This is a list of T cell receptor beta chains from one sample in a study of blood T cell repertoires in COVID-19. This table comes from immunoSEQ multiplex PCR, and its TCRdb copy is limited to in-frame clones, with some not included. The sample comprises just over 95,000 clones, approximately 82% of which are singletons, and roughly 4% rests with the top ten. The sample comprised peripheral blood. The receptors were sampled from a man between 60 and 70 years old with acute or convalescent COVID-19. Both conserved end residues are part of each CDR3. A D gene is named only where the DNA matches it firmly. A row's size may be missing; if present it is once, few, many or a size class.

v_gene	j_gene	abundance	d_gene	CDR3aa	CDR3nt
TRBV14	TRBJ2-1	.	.	CASSLTLGFRGSYNEQFF	TGTGCCAGCAGCCTGACATTAGGGTTTAGGGGTTCCTACAATGAGCAGTTCTTC
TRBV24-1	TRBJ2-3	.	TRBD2	CATAEASGGPTDTQYF	TGTGCCACCGCAGAGGCTAGCGGGGGACCAACAGATACGCAGTATTTT
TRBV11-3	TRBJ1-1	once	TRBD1	CASSLDLGTANTEAFF	TGTGCCAGCAGCTTAGATCTGGGGACAGCGAACACTGAAGCTTTCTTT
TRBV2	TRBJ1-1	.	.	CASKAGSTEAFF	TGTGCCAGCAAGGCAGGGTCCACTGAAGCTTTCTTT
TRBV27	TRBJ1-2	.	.	CASRQDEEYGYTF	TGTGCCTCACGACAGGATGAAGAATATGGCTACACCTTC
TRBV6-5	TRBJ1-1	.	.	CATSLKENTEAFF	TGTGCCACCTCACTGAAAGAGAACACTGAAGCTTTCTTT
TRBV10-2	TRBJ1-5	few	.	CASSVGTGPYSNQPQHF	TGCGCCAGCAGTGTCGGTACAGGGCCCTATAGCAATCAGCCCCAGCATTTT
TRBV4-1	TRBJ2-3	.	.	CASSQDTASSTDTQYF	TGCGCCAGCAGCCAAGATACAGCATCGTCCACAGATACGCAGTATTTT
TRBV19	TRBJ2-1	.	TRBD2	CASSWVAGGPGNNEQFF	TGTGCCAGTAGTTGGGTAGCGGGGGGGCCAGGGAACAATGAGCAGTTCTTC
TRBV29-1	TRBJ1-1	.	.	CSVGRGSNTEAFF	TGCAGCGTTGGTAGGGGTTCTAACACTGAAGCTTTCTTT
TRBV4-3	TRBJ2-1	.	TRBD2	CASSQDLLAGPSSYNEQFF	TGCGCCAGCAGCCAAGATTTACTAGCGGGCCCTAGCTCCTACAATGAGCAGTTCTTC
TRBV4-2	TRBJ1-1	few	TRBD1	CASRPGGNTEAFF	TGTGCCAGCAGGCCAGGGGGGAACACTGAAGCTTTCTTT
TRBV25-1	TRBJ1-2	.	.	CASSEFGASDYGYTF	TGTGCCAGCAGTGAATTTGGGGCCAGTGATTATGGCTACACCTTC
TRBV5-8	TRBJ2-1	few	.	CASSLSYEQFF	TGTGCCAGCAGCTTGTCATATGAGCAGTTCTTC
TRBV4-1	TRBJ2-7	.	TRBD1	CASSQDINRGSYEQYF	TGCGCCAGCAGCCAAGATATCAACAGGGGATCCTACGAGCAGTACTTC
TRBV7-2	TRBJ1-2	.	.	CASSFGDFIYGYTF	TGTGCCAGCAGCTTCGGGGACTTTATCTATGGCTACACCTTC
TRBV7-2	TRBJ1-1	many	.	CASSVIQGNTEAFF	TGTGCCAGCAGCGTTATTCAGGGGAACACTGAAGCTTTCTTT
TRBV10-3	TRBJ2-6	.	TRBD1	CAISRTGTGRAGANVLTF	TGTGCCATCAGTCGGACCGGGACAGGGAGAGCTGGGGCCAACGTCCTGACTTTC
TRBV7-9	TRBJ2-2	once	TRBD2	CASTQTSGRGELFF	TGTGCCAGCACCCAGACTAGCGGGAGAGGGGAGCTGTTTTTT
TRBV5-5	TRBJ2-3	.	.	CASSFMLGEGDTDTQYF	TGTGCCAGCAGCTTTATGCTCGGGGAGGGGGACACAGATACGCAGTATTTT
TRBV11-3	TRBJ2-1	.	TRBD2	CASSFSAGGSNEQFF	TGTGCCAGCAGCTTTTCTGCGGGAGGGAGCAATGAGCAGTTCTTC
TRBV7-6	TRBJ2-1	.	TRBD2	CASSFFSGRGAYNEQFF	TGTGCCAGCAGCTTCTTTAGCGGGAGGGGGGCCTACAATGAGCAGTTCTTC
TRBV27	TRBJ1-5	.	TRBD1	CASSPRGATGVQPQHF	TGTGCCAGCAGTCCCAGGGGGGCTACCGGGGTCCAGCCCCAGCATTTT
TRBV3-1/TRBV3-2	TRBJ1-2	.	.	CASSQGLLRGLKSYGYTF	TGTGCCAGCAGCCAAGGCCTACTCCGGGGACTAAAATCGTATGGCTACACCTTC